Each of the 16 T cell receptor beta chains below was sequenced from the same sample in a study of blood T cells in healthy people across ages. A second PCR, run for roughly 7 to 11 cycles, used a sample-barcoded 5' primer plus a J-beta primer mix. TCRdb redid the calling of the 5' RACE reads with MiXCR, one entry per CDR3 protein. This sample has about 730,000 distinct CDR3 sequences, with approximately 39% found just once. Input material: blood. These receptors all come from a woman aged 55 to 70 in good health.

The sample holds one count of this clonotype. The J gene is TRBJ2-7, the V gene TRBV7-9, with a possible D match to TRBD2 (7 bases). The CDR3 is made up of 16 amino acids. Germline CDR1 is SEHNR and CDR2 is FQNEAQ (reference sequence). V was shortened by 2 bases and J by 3 bases, with 17 bases between the two germline ends. The CDR3 here is CASSLQGRALYYEQYF. DNA of the CDR3: TGTGCCAGCAGCTTACAGGGGAGGGCCCTCTACTACGAGCAGTACTTC.

This clonotype was seen many times. The genes are TRBV11-1 and TRBJ2-6; D gene unclear. Trimming stripped 1 base from V and 1 base from J, with 11 bases between. The germline V gene has CDR1 SGHAT and CDR2 FQDESV (reference sequence). This CDR3 comprises 17 residues. CDR3 in amino acids: CASSLDVTPSGANVLTF. DNA for the CDR3: TGTGCCAGCAGCTTAGACGTTACCCCATCTGGGGCCAACGTCCTGACTTTC. Supplemented by reference TRBV11-1 and TRBJ2-6, the full variable domain reads EAEVAQSPRYKITEKSQAVAFWCDPISGHATLYWYRQILGQGPELLVQFQDESVVDDSQLPKDRFSAERLKGVDSTLKIQPAELGDSAMYLCASSLDVTPSGANVLTFGAGSRLTVL.

A few counts support this clonotype. The chain couples TRBV5-1 to TRBJ2-5; 8 bases map to TRBD1. With 4 bases clipped from V and 5 bases from J, the junction kept 16 bases outside the gene matches. Germline V gene sequence: CDR1 SGHRS, CDR2 YFSETQ. This CDR3 region has 17 residues. The chain's CDR3 is CASSPVAGQGVFETQYF. CDR3 DNA sequence: TGCGCCAGCAGCCCGGTCGCCGGACAGGGTGTTTTCGAGACCCAGTACTTC.

J is TRBJ2-5 and V is TRBV18, with a possible D match to TRBD2 (5 bases). The tail of the sequence fits TRBJ2-7 better, so the J call may be wrong. CDR1 and CDR2 from the germline V gene are KGHSH and LQKENI. The CDR3 is 15 amino acids. In DNA, the CDR3 is TGTGCCAGCTCACCACAGGAGGCCCTATCCTACGAGCAGTACTTC. Residues: CASSPQEALSYEQYF.

V usage is TRBV7-2 and J usage is TRBJ2-5; a possible D gene is TRBD2 (5 bases). Trimming pared 5 bases from V and 11 bases from J, leaving 24 bases between. CDR3 size: 15 residues. Germline CDR1 reads SGHTA; CDR2 reads FQGNSA. The CDR3 here is CASSVGLASHNEQYF. DNA of the CDR3: TGTGCCAGCAGCGTTGGACTGGCGTCGCACAATGAGCAGTACTTC.

This clonotype was recorded a few times. This chain connects TRBV7-3 to TRBJ2-5, with 10 bases matching TRBD2. The CDR3 has 17 amino acids. V shed 5 bases and J 0 bases; nucleotides not matched to a gene: 9. Germline CDR1 reads SGHTA; CDR2 reads FQGTGA. DNA for the CDR3: TGTGCCAGCAGCATCAGCGGGGGGGCCAGCGACCAAGAGACCCAGTACTTC. It is translated as CASSISGGASDQETQYF.

There are a few counts of this clonotype. A much larger clone differs by one base, so this may be a read error. This chain connects TRBV29-1 to TRBJ2-1; D is perhaps TRBD2 (5 bases). Germline V lookup: CDR1 SQVTM, CDR2 ANQGSEA. The CDR3 sequence is 13 residues long. V was cut by 7 bases and J by 5 bases, with 15 bases left in between. Here the CDR3 reads CSGGRQIDNEQFF. CDR3 coding DNA: TGCAGCGGAGGGCGGCAAATAGACAATGAGCAGTTCTTC.

To note about this clonotype: Sequence at one end of the junction differs from germline and may be a read error. This chain joins TRBV29-1 and TRBJ1-1, with D unclear. CDR3 length: 14 residues. Per germline, CDR1 SQVTM and CDR2 ANQGSEA. CDR3 bases: TGCAGCGTTTCCCCCCGGACCATGAACACTGAAGTTTTCTTT. Residues: CSVSPRTMNTEVFF.

The chain uses TRBV5-1 and TRBJ1-4; 8 bases are shared with TRBD1. J gave up 8 bases and V 4 bases, and 10 bases lay outside the gene matches. The CDR3 contains 15 residues. Germline V gives CDR1 SGHRS, CDR2 YFSETQ. CDR3 sequence: CASSALGQGGEKLFF. CDR3 DNA: TGCGCCAGCAGCGCACTCGGACAGGGCGGCGAAAAACTGTTTTTT.

The chain links TRBV6-2 or TRBV6-3 to TRBJ2-3, with 14 bases identical to TRBD2. Germline V gene sequence: CDR1 MNHEY, CDR2 SVGEGT. The CDR3 consists of 18 residues. V dropped 6 bases and J dropped 1; count of bases not matched to a gene: 9. The CDR3 here is CASRKAGTSGRGTDTQYF. The CDR3 DNA reads as TGTGCCAGCAGAAAAGCCGGGACTAGCGGGAGAGGCACAGATACGCAGTATTTT.

This clonotype turned up a few times. DNA for the CDR3: TGTGCCAGCAGTTTATTCCAACCCCAGCAGTTCTTC. Protein sequence: CASSLFQPQQFF. The J gene is TRBJ2-1, the V gene TRBV28; D is undetermined. CDR1 and CDR2 (germline): MDHEN, SYDVKM. Trimming shortened V by 1 base and J by 11 bases, and 9 bases separated the two germline ends. The CDR3 has 12 amino acids.

This clonotype appeared a few times. V usage is TRBV3-1 and J usage is TRBJ2-1, with D perhaps matching TRBD2 (6 bases). Germline values: CDR1 LGHDT, CDR2 YNNKEL (reference sequence). CDR3 length equals 15 residues. The V end lost 3 bases, the J end lost 8 bases, and 17 bases lay between the germline ends. The CDR3 sequence: CASSHGRGAGDEQFF. The DNA of the CDR3 is TGTGCCAGCAGCCATGGGCGGGGCGCCGGGGATGAGCAGTTCTTC.

The genes are TRBV29-1 and TRBJ2-5, with 11 bases aligning to TRBD2. The CDR3 totals 18 residues. CDR1 and CDR2 from the germline V gene are SQVTM and ANQGSEA. V shed 5 bases and J 5 bases; nucleotides not matched to a gene: 19. CDR3 residues: CSVFKTGLAVRAGETQYF. CDR3 in DNA: TGCAGCGTTTTCAAAACGGGACTAGCGGTTAGGGCTGGGGAGACCCAGTACTTC.

CDR3 DNA: TGTGCCAGCAGCCAGACAGGGTTGAAGGACTCCTCCTACGAGCAGTACTTC. Its translation: CASSQTGLKDSSYEQYF. V is TRBV5-6 and J is TRBJ2-7, with 7 bases lining up with TRBD1. Germline V lookup: CDR1 SGHDT, CDR2 YYEEEE. The CDR3 totals 17 residues. V gave up 4 bases and J gave up 0 bases; unmatched junction bases: 13.

The chain is built from TRBV27 and TRBJ1-5, with TRBD1 matching over 7 bases. CDR1 is MNHEY and CDR2 is SMNVEV in the germline V gene (reference sequence). This CDR3 is built from 15 residues. V was clipped by 6 bases and J by 4 bases; unmatched bases: 9. The CDR3 DNA reads TGTGCCAGCAGAAGGACAGGAAGGTCTAATCAGCCCCAGCATTTT. Its translation is CASRRTGRSNQPQHF.

The gene calls are TRBV6-5 and TRBJ2-3, with D hard to call. Germline CDR1 is MNHEY and CDR2 is SVGAGI. V was cut by 2 bases and J by 0 bases, with 12 bases left in between. There are 16 residues in the CDR3. CDR3 sequence (DNA): TGTGCCAGCAGTTACCCGATTGACGGCAGCACAGATACGCAGTATTTT. Its translation: CASSYPIDGSTDTQYF.